Sequencing of this TCR beta chain was carried out in a study of cytomegalovirus exposure and HLA in healthy donors. Looking at the study overall: Unique TCR beta sequences numbering approximately 120 million came from around 180 million T cells in an earlier analysis. Unique TCRs from HLA-typed donors, about 85 million of them, were held in an early data release. Caucasian-associated ancestry cluster membership applied to around 80% of around 400 genotyped donors. Study results and caveats: Reportedly, TCR beta sequences accurately predicted HLA-A and HLA-B alleles in most subjects.

Both 60 Vbeta primers and 13 Jbeta primers went into the PCR. TCRdb's table, derived via immunoSEQ multiplex PCR, lists solely in-frame clones and lacks some. The sample contains 70,000 to 100,000 clones, 75% to 90% of which appear only once. CDR1 is SGHVS, CDR2 FNYEAQ, per germline. The CDR3 contains 14 residues. Notes on this clone: Its antigen is unidentified.

This TCR came from a man between 50 and 59 years old in good health and CMV-seropositive. The chain uses TRBV7-6 and TRBJ2-5; 8 bases are shared with TRBD1. The J call may be faulty, since TRBJ2-7 better matches the DNA end. Sequences were obtained from PBMCs. CDR3 loop: CASSPRTGPYEQYF. The CDR3, as DNA: TGTGCCAGCAGCCCCCGGACAGGGCCCTACGAGCAGTACTTC.